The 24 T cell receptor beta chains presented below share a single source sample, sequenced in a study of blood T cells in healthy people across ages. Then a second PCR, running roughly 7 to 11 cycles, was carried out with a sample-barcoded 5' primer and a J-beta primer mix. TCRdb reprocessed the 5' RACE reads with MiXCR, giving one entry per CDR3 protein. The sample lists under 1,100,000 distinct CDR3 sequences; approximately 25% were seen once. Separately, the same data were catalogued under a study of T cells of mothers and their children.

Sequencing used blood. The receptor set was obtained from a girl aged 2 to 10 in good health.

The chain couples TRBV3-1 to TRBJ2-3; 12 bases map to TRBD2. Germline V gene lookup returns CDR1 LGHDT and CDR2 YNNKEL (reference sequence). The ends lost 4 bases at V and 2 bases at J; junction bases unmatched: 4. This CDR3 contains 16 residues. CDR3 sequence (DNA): TGTGCCAGCAGCCTACTAGCGGGGGGCTTCACAGATACGCAGTATTTT. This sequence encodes CASSLLAGGFTDTQYF.

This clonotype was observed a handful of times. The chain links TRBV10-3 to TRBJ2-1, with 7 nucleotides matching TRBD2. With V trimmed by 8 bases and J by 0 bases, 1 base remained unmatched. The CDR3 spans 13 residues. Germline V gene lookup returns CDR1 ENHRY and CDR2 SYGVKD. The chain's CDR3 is CAIGGSSYNEQFF. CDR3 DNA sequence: TGTGCCATCGGCGGGAGCTCCTACAATGAGCAGTTCTTC.

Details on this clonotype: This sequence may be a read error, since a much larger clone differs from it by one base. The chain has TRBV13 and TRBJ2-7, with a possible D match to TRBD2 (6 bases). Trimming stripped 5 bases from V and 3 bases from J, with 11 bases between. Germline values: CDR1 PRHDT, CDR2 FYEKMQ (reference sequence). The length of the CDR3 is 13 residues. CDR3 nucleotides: TGTGCCAGCAGCCCGCCGGGGGACTACGAGCAGTACTTC. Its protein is CASSPPGDYEQYF. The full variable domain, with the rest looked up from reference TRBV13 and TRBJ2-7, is AAGVIQSPRHLIKEKRETATLKCYPIPRHDTVYWYQQGPGQDPQFLISFYEKMQSDKGSIPDRFSAQQFSDYHSELNMSSLELGDSALYFCASSPPGDYEQYFGPGTRLTVT.

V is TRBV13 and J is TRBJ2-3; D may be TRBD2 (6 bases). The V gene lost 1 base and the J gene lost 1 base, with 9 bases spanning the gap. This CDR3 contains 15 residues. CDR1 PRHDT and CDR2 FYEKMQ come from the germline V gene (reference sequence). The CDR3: CASSLDSGRTDTQYF. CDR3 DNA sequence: TGTGCCAGCAGCTTAGATAGCGGCCGCACAGATACGCAGTATTTT.

CDR3 nucleotide sequence: TGTGCCAGCGGGGCCGGGGTTGAGAGAGGGAATGAGCAGTTCTTC. Translated: CASGAGVERGNEQFF. The V gene is TRBV6-2 or TRBV6-3, the J gene TRBJ2-5; D possibly matches TRBD1 or TRBD2 (5 bases each). The better agreement between TRBJ2-1 and the DNA end casts doubt on the J call. Germline lookup yields CDR1 MNHEY and CDR2 SVGEGT. This CDR3 comprises 15 residues.

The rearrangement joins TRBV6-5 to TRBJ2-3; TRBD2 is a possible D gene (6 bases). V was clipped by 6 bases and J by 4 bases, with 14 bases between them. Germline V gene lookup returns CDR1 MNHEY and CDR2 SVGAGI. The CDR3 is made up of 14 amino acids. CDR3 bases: TGTGCCAGCAGCCCCAGACCGGGGGCAGATACGCAGTATTTT. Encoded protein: CASSPRPGADTQYF.

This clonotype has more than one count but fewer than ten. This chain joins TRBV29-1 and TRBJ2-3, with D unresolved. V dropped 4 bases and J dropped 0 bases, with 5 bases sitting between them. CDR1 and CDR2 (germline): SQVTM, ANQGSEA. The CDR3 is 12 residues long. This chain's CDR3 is CSVVVSTDTQYF. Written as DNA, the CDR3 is TGCAGCGTTGTGGTTAGCACAGATACGCAGTATTTT.

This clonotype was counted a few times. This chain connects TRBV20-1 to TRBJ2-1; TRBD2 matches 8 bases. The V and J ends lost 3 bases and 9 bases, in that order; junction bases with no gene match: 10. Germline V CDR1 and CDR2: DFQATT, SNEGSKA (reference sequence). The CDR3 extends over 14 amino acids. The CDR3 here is CSASKLGGAFEQFF. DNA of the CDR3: TGCAGTGCTAGCAAGCTCGGGGGGGCCTTTGAGCAGTTCTTC.

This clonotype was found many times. Here the CDR3 DNA reads TGTGCCAGCAGCACGACGCTAGGAAGCCCGGGGGCCCAGTACTTC. It encodes CASSTTLGSPGAQYF. The V gene is TRBV7-8, the J gene TRBJ2-5, with D possibly matching TRBD2 (6 bases). From germline, CDR1 is SGHVS and CDR2 FQNEAQ. The length of the CDR3 is 15 residues. The V end lost 5 bases, the J end lost 9 bases, and 22 bases lay between the germline ends.

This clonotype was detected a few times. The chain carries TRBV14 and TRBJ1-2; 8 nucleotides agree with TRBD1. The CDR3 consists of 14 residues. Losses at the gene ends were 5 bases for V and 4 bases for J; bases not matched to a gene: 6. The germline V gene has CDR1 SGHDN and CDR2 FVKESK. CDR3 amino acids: CASSLIDRGYGYTF. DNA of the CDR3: TGTGCCAGCAGCTTGATTGACAGGGGCTATGGCTACACCTTC.

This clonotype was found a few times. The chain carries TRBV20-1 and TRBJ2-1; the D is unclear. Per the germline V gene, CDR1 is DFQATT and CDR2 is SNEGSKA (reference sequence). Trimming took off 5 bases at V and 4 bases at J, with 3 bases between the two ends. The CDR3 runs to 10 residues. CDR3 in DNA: TGCAGTGCTGGTTACAATGAGCAGTTCTTC. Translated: CSAGYNEQFF.

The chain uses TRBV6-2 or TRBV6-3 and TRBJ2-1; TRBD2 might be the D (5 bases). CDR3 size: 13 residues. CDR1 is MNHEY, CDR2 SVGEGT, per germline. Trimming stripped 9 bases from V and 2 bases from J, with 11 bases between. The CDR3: CASGGATYNEQFF. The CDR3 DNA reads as TGTGCCAGTGGAGGCGCCACCTACAATGAGCAGTTCTTC.

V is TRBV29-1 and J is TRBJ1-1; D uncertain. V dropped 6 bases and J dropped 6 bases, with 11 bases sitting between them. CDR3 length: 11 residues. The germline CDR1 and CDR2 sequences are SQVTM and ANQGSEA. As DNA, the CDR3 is TGCAGCGTCAGAGACGGGTCTGAAGCTTTCTTT. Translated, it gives CSVRDGSEAFF.

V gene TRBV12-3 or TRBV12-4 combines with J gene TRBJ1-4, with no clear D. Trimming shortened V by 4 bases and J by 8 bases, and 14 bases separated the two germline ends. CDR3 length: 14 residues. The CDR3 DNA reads TGTGCCAGCAGTTCCGGAACCGAGGCCGAAAAACTGTTTTTT. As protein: CASSSGTEAEKLFF.

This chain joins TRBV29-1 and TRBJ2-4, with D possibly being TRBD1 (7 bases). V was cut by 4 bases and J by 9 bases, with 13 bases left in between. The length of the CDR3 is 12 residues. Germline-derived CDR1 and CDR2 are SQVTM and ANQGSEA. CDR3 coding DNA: TGCAGCGTTGGCAGGGGGGTAGGCATTCAGTACTTC. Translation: CSVGRGVGIQYF.

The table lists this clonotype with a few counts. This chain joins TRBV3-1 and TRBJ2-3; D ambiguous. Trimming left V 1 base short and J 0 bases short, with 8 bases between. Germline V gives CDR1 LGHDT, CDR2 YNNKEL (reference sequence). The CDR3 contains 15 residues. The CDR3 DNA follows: TGTGCCAGCAGCCAAGCAGTGGGTAGCACAGATACGCAGTATTTT. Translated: CASSQAVGSTDTQYF.

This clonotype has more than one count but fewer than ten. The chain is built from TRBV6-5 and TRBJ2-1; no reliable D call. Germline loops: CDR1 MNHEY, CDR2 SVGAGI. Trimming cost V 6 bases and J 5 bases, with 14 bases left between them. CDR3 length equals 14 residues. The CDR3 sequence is CASSQNRWDNEQFF. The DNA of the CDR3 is TGTGCCAGCAGCCAGAATAGGTGGGACAATGAGCAGTTCTTC.

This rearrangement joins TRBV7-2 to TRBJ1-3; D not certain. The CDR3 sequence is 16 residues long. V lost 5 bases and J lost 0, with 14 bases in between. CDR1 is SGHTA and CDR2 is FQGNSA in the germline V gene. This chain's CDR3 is CASSQGPWGSGNTIYF. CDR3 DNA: TGTGCCAGCAGCCAAGGACCTTGGGGCTCTGGAAACACCATATATTTT.

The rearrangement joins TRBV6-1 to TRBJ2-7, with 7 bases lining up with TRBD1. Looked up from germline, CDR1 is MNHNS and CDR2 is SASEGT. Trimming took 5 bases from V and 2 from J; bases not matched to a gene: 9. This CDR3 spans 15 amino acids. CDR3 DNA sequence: TGTGCCAGCAGTCAATGGACAGGTACGGCCTACGAGCAGTACTTC. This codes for CASSQWTGTAYEQYF.

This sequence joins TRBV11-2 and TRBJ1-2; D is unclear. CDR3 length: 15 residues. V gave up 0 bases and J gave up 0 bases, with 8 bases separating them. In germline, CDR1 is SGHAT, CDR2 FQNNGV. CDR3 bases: TGTGCCAGCAGCTTAGAGGCCACCTCTAACTATGGCTACACCTTC. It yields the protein CASSLEATSNYGYTF. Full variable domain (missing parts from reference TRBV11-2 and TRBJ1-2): EAGVAQSPRYKIIEKRQSVAFWCNPISGHATLYWYQQILGQGPKLLIQFQNNGVVDDSQLPKDRFSAERLKGVDSTLKIQPAKLEDSAVYLCASSLEATSNYGYTFGSGTRLTVV.

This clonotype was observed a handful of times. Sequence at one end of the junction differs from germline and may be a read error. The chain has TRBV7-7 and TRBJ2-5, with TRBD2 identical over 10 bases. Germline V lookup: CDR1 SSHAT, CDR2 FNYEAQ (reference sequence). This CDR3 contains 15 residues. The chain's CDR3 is CASSLGSGGEETQYF. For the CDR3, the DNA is TGTGCTAGCAGCTTAGGCAGCGGGGGGGAAGAGACCCAGTACTTC.

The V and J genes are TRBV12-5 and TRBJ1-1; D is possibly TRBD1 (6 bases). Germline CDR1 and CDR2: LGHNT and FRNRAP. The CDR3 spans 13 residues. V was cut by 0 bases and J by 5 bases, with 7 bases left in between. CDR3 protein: CASGLVQGTEAFF. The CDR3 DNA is TGTGCTAGTGGTTTGGTACAGGGAACTGAAGCTTTCTTT.

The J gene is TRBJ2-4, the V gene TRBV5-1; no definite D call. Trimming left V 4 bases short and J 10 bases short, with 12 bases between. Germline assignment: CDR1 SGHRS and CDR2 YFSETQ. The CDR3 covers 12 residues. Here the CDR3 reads CASSHFLAIQYF. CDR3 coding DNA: TGCGCCAGCAGCCACTTCTTGGCTATTCAGTACTTC.

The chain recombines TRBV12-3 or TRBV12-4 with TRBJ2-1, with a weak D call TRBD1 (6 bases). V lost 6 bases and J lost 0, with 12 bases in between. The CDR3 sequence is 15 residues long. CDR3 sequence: CASRDDRSSYNEQFF. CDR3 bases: TGTGCCAGCAGGGATGACAGGAGCTCCTACAATGAGCAGTTCTTC.